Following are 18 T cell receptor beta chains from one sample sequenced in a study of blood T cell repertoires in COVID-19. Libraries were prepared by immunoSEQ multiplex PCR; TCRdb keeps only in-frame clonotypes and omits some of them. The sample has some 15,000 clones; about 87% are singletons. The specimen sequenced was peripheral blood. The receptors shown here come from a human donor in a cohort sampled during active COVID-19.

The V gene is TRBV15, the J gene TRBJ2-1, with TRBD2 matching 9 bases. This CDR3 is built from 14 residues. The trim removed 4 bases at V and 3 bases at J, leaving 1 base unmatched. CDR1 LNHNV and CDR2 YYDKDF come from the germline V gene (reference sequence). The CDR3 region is CATSKTSGYNEQFF. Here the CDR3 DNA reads TGTGCCACCAGCAAGACTAGCGGCTACAATGAGCAGTTCTTC. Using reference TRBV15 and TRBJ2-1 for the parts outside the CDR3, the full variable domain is DAMVIQNPRYQVTQFGKPVTLSCSQTLNHNVMYWYQQKSSQAPKLLFHYYDKDFNNEADTPDNFQSRRPNTSFCFLDIRSPGLGDTAMYLCATSKTSGYNEQFFGPGTRLTVL.

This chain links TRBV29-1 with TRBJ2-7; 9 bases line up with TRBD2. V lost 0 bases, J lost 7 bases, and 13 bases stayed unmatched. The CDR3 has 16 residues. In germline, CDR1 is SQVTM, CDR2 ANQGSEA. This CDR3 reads CSVEDRSRGRALEQYF. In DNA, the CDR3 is TGCAGCGTTGAAGATCGGTCCCGCGGGAGGGCCTTAGAGCAGTACTTC.

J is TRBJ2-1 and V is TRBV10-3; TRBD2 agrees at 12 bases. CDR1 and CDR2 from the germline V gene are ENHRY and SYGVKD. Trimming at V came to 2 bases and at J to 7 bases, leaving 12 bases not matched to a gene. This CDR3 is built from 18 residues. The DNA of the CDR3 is TGTGCCATCAGTGAGCCGGCCGGGACTAGCGGGCGGGGAAATGAGCAGTTCTTC. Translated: CAISEPAGTSGRGNEQFF.

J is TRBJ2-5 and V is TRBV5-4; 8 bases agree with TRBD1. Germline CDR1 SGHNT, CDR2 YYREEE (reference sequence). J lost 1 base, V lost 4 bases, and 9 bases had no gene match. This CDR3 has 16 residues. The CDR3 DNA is TGTGCCAGCAGCCCATGGACAGGGAGACCCCAAGAGACCCAGTACTTC. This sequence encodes CASSPWTGRPQETQYF.

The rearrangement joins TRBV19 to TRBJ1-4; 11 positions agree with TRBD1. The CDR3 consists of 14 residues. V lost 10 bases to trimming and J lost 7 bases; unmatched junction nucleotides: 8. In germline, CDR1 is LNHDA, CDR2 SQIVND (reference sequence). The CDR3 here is CATRGQGAREKLFF. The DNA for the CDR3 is TGTGCCACCCGAGGACAGGGGGCGCGTGAAAAACTGTTTTTT.

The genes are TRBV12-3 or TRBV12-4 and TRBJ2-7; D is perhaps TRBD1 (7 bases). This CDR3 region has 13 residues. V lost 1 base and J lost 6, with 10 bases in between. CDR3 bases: TGTGCCAGCAGTTTAGGACAGGGAGGCGAGCAGTACTTC. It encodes CASSLGQGGEQYF.

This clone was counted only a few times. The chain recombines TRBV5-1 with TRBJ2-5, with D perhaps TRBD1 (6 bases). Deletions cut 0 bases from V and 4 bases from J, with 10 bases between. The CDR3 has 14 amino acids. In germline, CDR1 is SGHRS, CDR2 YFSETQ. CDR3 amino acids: CASSLVQGRETQYF. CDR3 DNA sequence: TGCGCCAGCAGCTTGGTGCAGGGGCGAGAGACCCAGTACTTC.

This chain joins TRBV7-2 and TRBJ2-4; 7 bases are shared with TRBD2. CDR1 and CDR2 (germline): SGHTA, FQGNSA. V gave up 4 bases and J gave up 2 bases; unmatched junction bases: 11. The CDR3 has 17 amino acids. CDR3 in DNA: TGTGCCAGCAGCTCCGGACTAGATATGCGAACCAAAAACATTCAGTACTTC. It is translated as CASSSGLDMRTKNIQYF.

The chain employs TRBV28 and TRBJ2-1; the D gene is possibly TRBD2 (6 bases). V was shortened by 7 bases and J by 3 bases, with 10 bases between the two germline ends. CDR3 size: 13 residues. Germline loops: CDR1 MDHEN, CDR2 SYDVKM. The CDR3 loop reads CASTTGGYNEQFF. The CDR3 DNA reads TGTGCCAGCACAACCGGGGGCTACAATGAGCAGTTCTTC.

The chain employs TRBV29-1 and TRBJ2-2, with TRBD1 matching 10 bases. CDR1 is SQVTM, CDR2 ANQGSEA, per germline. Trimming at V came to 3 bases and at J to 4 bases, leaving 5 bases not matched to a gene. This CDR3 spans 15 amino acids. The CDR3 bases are TGCAGCGTTGAGACAGGGGGCCCCGCCACCGGGGAGCTGTTTTTT. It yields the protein CSVETGGPATGELFF.

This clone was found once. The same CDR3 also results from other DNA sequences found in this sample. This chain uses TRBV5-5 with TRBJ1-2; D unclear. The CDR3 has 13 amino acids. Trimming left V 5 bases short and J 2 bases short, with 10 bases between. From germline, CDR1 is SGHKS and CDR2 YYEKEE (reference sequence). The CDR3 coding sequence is TGTGCCAGCAGTCCAGGAAGCAACTATGGCTACACCTTC. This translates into CASSPGSNYGYTF.

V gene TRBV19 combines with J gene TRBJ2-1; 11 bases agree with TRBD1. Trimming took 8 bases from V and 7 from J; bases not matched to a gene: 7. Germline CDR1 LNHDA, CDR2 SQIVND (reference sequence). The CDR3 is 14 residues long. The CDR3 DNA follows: TGTGCCAGTTCCCGGGACAGGGGGTATAATGAGCAGTTCTTC. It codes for CASSRDRGYNEQFF.

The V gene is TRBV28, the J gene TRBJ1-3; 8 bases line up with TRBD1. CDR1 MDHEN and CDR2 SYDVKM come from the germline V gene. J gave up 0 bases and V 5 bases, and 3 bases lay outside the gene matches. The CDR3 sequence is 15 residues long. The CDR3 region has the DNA TGTGCCAGCAGTGCTACAGGGGGCTCTGGAAACACCATATATTTT. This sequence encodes CASSATGGSGNTIYF.

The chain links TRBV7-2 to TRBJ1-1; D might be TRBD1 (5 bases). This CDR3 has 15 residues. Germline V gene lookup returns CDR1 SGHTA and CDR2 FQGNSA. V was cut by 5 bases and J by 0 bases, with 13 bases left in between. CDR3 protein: CASSRSRALNTEAFF. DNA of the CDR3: TGTGCCAGCAGCAGAAGCAGGGCTTTGAACACTGAAGCTTTCTTT. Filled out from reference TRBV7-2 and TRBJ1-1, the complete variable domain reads GAGVSQSPSNKVTEKGKDVELRCDPISGHTALYWYRQSLGQGLEFLIYFQGNSAPDKSGLPSDRFSAERTGGSVSTLTIQRTQQEDSAVYLCASSRSRALNTEAFFGQGTRLTVV.

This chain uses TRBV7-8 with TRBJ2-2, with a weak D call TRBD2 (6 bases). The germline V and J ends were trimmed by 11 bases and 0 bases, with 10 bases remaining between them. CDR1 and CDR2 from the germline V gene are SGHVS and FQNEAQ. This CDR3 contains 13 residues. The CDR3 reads CAGGEANTGELFF. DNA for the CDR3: TGTGCCGGAGGGGAAGCGAACACCGGGGAGCTGTTTTTT.

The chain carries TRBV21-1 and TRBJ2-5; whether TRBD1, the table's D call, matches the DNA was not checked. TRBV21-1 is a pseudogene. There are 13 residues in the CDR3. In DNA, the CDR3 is TGTGCCAGTTCGGGACAGGGGGGAGAGACCCAGTACTTC. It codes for CASSGQGGETQYF.

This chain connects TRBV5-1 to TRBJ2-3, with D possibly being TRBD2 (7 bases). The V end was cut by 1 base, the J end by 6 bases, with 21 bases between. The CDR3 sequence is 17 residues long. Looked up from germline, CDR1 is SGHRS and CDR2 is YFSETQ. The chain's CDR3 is CASSLSRGRESADTQYF. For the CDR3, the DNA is TGCGCCAGCAGCTTGTCGCGGGGGCGGGAGTCCGCGGATACGCAGTATTTT.

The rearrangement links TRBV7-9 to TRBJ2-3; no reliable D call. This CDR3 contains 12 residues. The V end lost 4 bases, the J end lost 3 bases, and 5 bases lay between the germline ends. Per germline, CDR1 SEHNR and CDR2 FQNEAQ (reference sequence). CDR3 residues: CASSSFTDTQYF. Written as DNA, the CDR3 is TGTGCCAGCAGCTCCTTTACAGATACGCAGTATTTT.